This T cell receptor (beta chain) was recorded in a study of T-cell reconstitution after alpha-beta-depleted transplantation in children. Study-wide results and caveats: Some patients' high day-60 TCRbeta diversity was attributed to recipient cells surviving conditioning. From newly produced T cells came most of the T-cell counts and diversity one year after transplant. Several hundred expanded graft clones reportedly gave rise to the alpha-beta T cells present about two months after transplant.

This clonotype was detected many times. Its antigen is still unknown. Germline V CDR1 and CDR2: MNHEY, SMNVEV (reference sequence). The CDR3 consists of 15 residues. V lost 2 bases to trimming and J lost 3 bases, with 11 bases between them. Unique molecular identifiers were used in preparing the TCRbeta library. TCRdb re-called the PCR reads with MiXCR, one entry per CDR3 protein. The sample has 900,000 or so distinct CDR3 sequences; about 16% are singletons. The chain recombines TRBV27 with TRBJ1-5; D remains unclear. This TCR was recovered from a male patient under 18 who had a stem cell transplant for acute lymphoblastic leukemia, so the T cells may come from the graft donor. The material sequenced was PBMCs, mostly from graft donor cells, taken 360 days after TCRalphabeta/CD19-depleted stem cell transplant. Written as DNA, the CDR3 is TGTGCCAGCAGTTTACGAGGGTTGAACAATCAGCCCCAGCATTTT. Encoded protein: CASSLRGLNNQPQHF.